This TCR beta chain was profiled in a study of blood T cell repertoires in COVID-19. About the research overall: Donors in the United States, Italy and Spain gave samples during acute or convalescent COVID-19.

From germline, CDR1 is LNHDA and CDR2 SQIVND (reference sequence). The V gene lost 5 bases and the J gene lost 3 bases, with 17 bases spanning the gap. This CDR3 comprises 16 residues. Assay used: immunoSEQ multiplex PCR; TCRdb lists only in-frame clones, some missing. The sample carries about 150,000 clones, 80% to 90% recorded once. The sample taken for sequencing was peripheral blood. The V and J genes are TRBV19 and TRBJ1-5; D perhaps matches TRBD1 (6 bases). This receptor was identified in a woman between 40 and 55 years old with acute or convalescent COVID-19. The CDR3 coding sequence is TGTGCCAGTAGTTTTCAAGACAGGACACTCAATCAGCCCCAGCATTTT. It encodes CASSFQDRTLNQPQHF.